The following is a T cell receptor (beta chain) sequence with its context. At the DNA level, this CDR3 is encoded by other sequences in the same sample as well. The V and J ends lost 2 bases and 5 bases respectively, with 5 bases between them. The CDR3 runs to 11 residues. Germline lookup yields CDR1 DFQATT and CDR2 SNEGSKA (reference sequence). Each PCR replicate from the sorted subsets contained about 200 ng DNA, which is tens of thousands of T cell genomes. TCRdb's copy holds only in-frame clones and misses some; the assay was immunoSEQ multiplex PCR. This sample yields 1.6 million or so clones, of which 97% to 99% are seen a single time; roughly 0.35% belongs to the top ten. This entry is derived from a study of shared clonotypes between healthy human individuals.

The material sequenced was naive CD4+ T cells sorted from blood. Subset here: CD45RA+ positively selected. The sequence derives from a man aged 25-45 years in good health. The rearrangement uses TRBV20-1 and TRBJ2-3, with D hard to call. CDR3 nucleotide sequence: TGCAGTGCTAGAACGGTAGATACGCAGTATTTT. This codes for CSARTVDTQYF.